This T cell receptor (beta chain) was recovered during a study of T cell repertoires in cytomegalovirus infection. The wider study: Public signatures in TCR beta pointed to CMV infection and matching HLA type. Notes on the study in general: Adding up the frequency of public TCR beta families identified people who carried CMV plus the relevant HLA.

TCRdb analysed the reads with MiXCR anew, one entry per CDR3 protein. In the table there are 830,000 or so distinct CDR3 sequences, over 25% of which are singletons. V gave up 3 bases and J gave up 1 base; unmatched junction bases: 6. The CDR3 contains 16 residues. Germline V gives CDR1 SGHNT, CDR2 YYREEE (reference sequence). This clonotype was observed a few times. Antigen unknown. The material sequenced was cultured CD8+ T cells from PBMCs, taken from culture after CMV antigen stimulation. The clonotype originates from a human donor in good health (CMV status not recorded). Some clones in this sample may be carry-over from other donors' samples. The chain links TRBV5-4 to TRBJ1-2, with 10 bases lining up with TRBD1. CDR3 nucleotides: TGTGCCAGCAGCTCCGGGACAGGGGTTGATAACTATGGCTACACCTTC. Its translation is CASSSGTGVDNYGYTF.